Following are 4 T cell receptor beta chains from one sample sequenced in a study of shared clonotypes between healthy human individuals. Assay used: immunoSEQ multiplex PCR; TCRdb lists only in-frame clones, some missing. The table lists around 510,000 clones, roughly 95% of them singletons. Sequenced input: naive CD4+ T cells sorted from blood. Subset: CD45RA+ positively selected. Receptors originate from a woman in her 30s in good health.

The CDR3 reads CASKRTAENEKLFF. In DNA form, the CDR3 reads TGTGCCAGCAAAAGGACTGCAGAAAATGAAAAACTGTTTTTT. V usage is TRBV19 and J usage is TRBJ1-4; the D is unclear. V lost 9 bases to trimming and J lost 5 bases, with 16 bases between them. Germline assignment: CDR1 LNHDA and CDR2 SQIVND (reference sequence). There are 14 residues in the CDR3.

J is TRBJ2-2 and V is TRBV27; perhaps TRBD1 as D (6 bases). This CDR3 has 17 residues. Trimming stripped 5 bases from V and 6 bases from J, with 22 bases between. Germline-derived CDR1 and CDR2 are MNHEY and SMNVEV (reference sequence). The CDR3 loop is CASSPMGAGTVAGELFF. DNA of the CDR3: TGTGCCAGCAGTCCGATGGGGGCAGGGACGGTGGCCGGGGAGCTGTTTTTT.

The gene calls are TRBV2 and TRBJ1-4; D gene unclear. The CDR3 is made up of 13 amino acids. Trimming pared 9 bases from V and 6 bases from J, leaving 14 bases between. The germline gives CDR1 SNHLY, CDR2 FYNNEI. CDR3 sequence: CASTRGKDEKLFF. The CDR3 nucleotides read TGTGCCAGTACCCGGGGAAAGGATGAAAAACTGTTTTTT.

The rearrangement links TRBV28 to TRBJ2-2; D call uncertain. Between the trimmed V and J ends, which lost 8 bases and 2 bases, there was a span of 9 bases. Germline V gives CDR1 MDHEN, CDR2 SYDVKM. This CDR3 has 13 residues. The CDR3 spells CASPNPNTGELFF. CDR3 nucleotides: TGTGCCAGCCCCAATCCCAACACCGGGGAGCTGTTTTTT.